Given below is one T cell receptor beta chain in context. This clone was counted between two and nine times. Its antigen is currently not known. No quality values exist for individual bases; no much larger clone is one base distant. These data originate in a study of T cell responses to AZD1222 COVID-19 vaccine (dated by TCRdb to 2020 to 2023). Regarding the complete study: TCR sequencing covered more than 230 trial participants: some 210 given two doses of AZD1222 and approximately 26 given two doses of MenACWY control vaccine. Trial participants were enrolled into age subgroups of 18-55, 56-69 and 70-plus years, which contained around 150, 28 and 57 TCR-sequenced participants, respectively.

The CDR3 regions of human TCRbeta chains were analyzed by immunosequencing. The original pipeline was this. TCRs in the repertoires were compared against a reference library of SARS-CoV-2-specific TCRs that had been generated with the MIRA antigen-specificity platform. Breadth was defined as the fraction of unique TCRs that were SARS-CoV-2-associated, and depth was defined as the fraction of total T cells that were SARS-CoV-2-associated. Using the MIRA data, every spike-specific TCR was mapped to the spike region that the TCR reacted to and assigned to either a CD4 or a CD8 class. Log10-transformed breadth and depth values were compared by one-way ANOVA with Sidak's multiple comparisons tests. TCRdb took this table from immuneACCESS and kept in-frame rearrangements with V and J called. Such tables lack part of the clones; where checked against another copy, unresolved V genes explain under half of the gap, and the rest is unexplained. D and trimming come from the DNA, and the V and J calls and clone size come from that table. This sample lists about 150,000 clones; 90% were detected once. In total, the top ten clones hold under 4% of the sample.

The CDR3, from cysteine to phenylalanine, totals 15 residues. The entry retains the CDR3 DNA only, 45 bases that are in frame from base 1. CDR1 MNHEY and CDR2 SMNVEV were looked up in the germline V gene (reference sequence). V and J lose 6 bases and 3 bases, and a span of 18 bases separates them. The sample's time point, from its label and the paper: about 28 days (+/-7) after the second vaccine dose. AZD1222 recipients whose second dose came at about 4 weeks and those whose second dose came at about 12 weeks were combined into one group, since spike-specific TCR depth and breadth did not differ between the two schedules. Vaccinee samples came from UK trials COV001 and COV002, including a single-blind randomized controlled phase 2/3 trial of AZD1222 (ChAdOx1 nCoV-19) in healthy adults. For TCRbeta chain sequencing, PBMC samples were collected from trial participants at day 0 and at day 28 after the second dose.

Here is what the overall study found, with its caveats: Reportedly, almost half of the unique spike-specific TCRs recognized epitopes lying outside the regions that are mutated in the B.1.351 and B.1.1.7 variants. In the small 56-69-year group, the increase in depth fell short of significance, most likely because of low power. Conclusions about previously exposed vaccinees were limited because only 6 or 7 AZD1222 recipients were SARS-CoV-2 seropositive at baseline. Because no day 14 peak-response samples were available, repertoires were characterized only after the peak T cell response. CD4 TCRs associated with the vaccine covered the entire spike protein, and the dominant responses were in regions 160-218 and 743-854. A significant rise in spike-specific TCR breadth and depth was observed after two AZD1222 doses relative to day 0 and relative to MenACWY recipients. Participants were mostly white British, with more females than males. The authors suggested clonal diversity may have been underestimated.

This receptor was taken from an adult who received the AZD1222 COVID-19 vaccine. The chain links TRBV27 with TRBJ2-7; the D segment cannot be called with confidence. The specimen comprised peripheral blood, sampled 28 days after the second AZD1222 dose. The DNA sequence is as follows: TGTGCCAGCAGACCCCGTCAGGTCCGCGTCTACGAGCAGTACTTC. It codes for CASRPRQVRVYEQYF.